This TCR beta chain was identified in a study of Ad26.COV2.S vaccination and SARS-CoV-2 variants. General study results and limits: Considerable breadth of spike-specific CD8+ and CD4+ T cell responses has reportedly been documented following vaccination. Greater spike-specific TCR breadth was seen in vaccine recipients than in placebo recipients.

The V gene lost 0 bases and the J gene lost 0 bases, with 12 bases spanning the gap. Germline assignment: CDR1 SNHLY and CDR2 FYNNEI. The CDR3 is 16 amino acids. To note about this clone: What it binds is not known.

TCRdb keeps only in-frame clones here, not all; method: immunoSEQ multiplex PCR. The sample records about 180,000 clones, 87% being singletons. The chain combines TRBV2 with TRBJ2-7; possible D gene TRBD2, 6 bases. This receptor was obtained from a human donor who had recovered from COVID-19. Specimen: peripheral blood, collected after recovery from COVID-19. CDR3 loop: CASSEAGGANSYEQYF. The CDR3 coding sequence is TGTGCCAGCAGTGAAGCAGGCGGGGCTAACTCCTACGAGCAGTACTTC. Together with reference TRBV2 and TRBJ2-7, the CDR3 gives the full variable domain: EPEVTQTPSHQVTQMGQEVILRCVPISNHLYFYWYRQILGQKVEFLVSFYNNEISEKSEIFDDQFSVERPDGSNFTLKIRSTKLEDSAMYFCASSEAGGANSYEQYFGPGTRLTVT.